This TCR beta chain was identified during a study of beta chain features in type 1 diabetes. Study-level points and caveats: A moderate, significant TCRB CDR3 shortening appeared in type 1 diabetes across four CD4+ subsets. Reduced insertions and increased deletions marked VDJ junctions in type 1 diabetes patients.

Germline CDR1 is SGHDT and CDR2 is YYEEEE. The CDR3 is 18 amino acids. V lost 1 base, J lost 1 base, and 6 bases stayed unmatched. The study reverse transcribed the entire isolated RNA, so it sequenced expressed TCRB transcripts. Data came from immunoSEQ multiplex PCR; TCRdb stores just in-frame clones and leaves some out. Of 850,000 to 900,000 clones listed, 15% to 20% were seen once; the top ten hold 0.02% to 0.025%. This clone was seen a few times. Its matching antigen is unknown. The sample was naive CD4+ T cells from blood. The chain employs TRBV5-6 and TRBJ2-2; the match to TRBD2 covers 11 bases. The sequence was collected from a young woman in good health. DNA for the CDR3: TGTGCCAGCAGCTTGACGGTAGCGGGAGGGCAGAACACCGGGGAGCTGTTTTTT. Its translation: CASSLTVAGGQNTGELFF.